The T cell receptor (beta chain) described here comes from a study of T-cell reconstitution after alpha-beta-depleted transplantation in children (dated by TCRdb to about 2016). About the full investigation: T-cell immune reconstitution after TCRalphabeta/CD19-depleted allogeneic hematopoietic cell transplantation in children was quantitatively tracked in the study by means of TCR repertoire profiling. The paper's findings and limits, for the study overall: Over the following months the frequencies of hyperexpanded clones went down, and after one year T-cell counts and TCRbeta diversity were mostly credited to newly produced T cells. The apparently early alphabetaT-cell count recovery about two months after transplant was reportedly dependent on only several hundred rapidly expanded clones derived from non-depleted graft cells. In some patients, the high TCRbeta diversity seen at day 60 was put down to recipient T cells and intrathymic progenitors that had survived conditioning.

This clonotype was found many times. No cognate antigen has been identified for it. Per-base qualities were not stored, and no clone one base away is much larger. In light of the paper, this sample's treatment or condition label describes: allogeneic hematopoietic cell transplantation with graft depleted of TCRalphabeta T cells and CD19 B cells. Transplant recipients were children who received TCRalphabeta/CD19-depleted allogeneic hematopoietic cell grafts. The library came from PCR. TCRdb shows the sequencer as Illumina HiSeq 2500. To normalize quantification of the TCRbeta repertoire, the TCR libraries were built with molecular barcoding that relied on unique molecular identifiers. Using fastp at Q25 and MiXCR, TCRdb reprocessed the public reads and kept productive beta chains. CDR3 protein sequences are deduplicated, and each keeps its most common genes and DNA. Across this sample there are 450,000 to 600,000 distinct CDR3 sequences, with roughly 13% seen only once. Together, the top ten hold over 2% of the sample.

Trimming at the junction amounts to 0 bases on V and 10 bases on J, and the germline ends lie 12 bases apart. From the germline V gene, CDR1 is SGHTA and CDR2 is FQGTGA. The CDR3 goes from the cysteine to the phenylalanine over 13 residues. Only CDR3 DNA remains: 39 bases, in frame from the first base. The sample was PBMCs, mostly from graft donor cells, taken 360 days after TCRalphabeta/CD19-depleted stem cell transplant. This chain is built from TRBV7-3 and TRBJ1-1, with the D gene not confidently named. The receptor was isolated from a male patient younger than 18 who had a stem cell transplant for acute myeloid leukemia, so the T cells may come from the graft donor. The DNA reads as follows: TGTGCCAGCAGCTTAACATTTGGTCGTAGAGCTTTCTTT. It translates to CASSLTFGRRAFF.